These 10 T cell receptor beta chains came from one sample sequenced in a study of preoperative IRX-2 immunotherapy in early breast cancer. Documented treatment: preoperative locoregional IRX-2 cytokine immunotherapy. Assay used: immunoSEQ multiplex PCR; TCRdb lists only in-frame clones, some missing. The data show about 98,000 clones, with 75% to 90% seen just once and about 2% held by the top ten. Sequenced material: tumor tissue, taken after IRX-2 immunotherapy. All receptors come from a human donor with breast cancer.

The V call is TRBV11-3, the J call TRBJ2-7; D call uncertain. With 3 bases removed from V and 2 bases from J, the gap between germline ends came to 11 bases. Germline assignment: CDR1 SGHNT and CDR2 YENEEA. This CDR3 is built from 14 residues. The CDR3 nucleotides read TGTGCCAGCAGCTTTCAGCGCACGACCTACGAGCAGTACTTC. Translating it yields CASSFQRTTYEQYF.

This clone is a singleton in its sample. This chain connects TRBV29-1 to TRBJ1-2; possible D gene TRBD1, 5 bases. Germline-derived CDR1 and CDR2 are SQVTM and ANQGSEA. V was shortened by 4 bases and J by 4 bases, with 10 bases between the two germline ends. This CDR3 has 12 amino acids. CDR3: CSVVWGPYGYTF. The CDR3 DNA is TGCAGCGTTGTCTGGGGACCCTATGGCTACACCTTC.

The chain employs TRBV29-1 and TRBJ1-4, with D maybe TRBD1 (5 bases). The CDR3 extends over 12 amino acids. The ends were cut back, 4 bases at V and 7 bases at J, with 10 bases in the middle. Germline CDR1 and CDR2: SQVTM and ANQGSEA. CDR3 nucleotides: TGCAGCGTTGGCGAGGGGAGTGAAAAACTGTTTTTT. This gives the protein CSVGEGSEKLFF.

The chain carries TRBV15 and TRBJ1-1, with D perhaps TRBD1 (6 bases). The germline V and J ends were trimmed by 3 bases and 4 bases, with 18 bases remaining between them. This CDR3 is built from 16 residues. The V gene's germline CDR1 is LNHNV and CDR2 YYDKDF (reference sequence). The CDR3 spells CATSRGGAVTPTEAFF. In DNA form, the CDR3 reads TGTGCCACCAGCAGGGGGGGGGCGGTGACCCCCACTGAAGCTTTCTTT.

CDR3 amino acids: CAWSARRGVGNQPQHF. Written as DNA, the CDR3 is TGTGCCTGGAGTGCACGGAGAGGGGTTGGCAATCAGCCCCAGCATTTT. The V gene is TRBV30, the J gene TRBJ1-5, with a tentative D call TRBD1 (5 bases). V lost 1 base, J lost 2 bases, and 15 bases lay in between. This CDR3 has 16 amino acids. Per germline, CDR1 GTSNPN and CDR2 SVGIG (reference sequence).

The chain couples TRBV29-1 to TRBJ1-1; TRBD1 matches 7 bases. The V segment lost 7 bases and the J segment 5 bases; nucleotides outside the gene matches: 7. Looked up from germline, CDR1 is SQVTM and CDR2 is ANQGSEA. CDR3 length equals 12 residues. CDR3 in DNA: TGCAGCGCCATACAGGGGAGGACTGAAGCTTTCTTT. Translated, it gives CSAIQGRTEAFF.

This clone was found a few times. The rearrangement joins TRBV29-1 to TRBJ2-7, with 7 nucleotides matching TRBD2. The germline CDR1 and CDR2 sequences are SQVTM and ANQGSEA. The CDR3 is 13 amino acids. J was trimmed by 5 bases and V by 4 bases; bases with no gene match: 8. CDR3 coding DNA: TGCAGCGTTGGTGGAGCTAGCGGAAACGAGCAGTACTTC. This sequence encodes CSVGGASGNEQYF.

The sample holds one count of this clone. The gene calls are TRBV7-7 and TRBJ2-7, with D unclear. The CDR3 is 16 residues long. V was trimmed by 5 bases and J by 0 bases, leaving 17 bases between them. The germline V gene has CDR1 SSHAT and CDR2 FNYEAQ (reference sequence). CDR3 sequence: CASSPAATPPSYEQYF. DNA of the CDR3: TGTGCCAGCAGCCCGGCAGCGACACCTCCCTCCTACGAGCAGTACTTC.

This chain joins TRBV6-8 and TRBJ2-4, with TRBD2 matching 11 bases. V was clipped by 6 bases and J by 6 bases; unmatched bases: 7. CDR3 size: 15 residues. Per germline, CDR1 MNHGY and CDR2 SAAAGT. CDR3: CASRRLAGLPNIQYF. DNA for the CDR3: TGTGCCAGCAGGAGACTAGCGGGACTCCCAAACATTCAGTACTTC.

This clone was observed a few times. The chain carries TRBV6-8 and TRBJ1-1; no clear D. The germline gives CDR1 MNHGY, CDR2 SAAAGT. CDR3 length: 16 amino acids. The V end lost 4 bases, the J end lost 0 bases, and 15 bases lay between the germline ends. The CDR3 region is CASSFSPGAMNTEAFF. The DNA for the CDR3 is TGTGCCAGCAGTTTTTCCCCAGGAGCCATGAACACTGAAGCTTTCTTT.